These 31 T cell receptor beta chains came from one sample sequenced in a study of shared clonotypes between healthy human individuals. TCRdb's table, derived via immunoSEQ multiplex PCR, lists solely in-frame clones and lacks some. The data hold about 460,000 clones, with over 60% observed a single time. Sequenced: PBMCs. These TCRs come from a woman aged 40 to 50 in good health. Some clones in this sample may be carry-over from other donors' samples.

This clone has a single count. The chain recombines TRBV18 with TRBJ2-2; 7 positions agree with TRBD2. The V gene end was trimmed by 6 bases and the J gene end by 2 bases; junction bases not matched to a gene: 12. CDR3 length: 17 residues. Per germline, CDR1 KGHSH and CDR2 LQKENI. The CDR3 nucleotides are TGTGCCAGCTCCCTCCGGGCAGCGGGGACCAACACCGGGGAGCTGTTTTTT. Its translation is CASSLRAAGTNTGELFF.

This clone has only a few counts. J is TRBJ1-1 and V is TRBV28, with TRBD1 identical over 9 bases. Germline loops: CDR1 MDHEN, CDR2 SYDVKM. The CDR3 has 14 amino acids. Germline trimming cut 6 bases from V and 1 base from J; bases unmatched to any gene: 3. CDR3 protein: CASRQQGANTEAFF. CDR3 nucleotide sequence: TGTGCCAGCAGGCAACAGGGGGCGAACACTGAAGCTTTCTTT.

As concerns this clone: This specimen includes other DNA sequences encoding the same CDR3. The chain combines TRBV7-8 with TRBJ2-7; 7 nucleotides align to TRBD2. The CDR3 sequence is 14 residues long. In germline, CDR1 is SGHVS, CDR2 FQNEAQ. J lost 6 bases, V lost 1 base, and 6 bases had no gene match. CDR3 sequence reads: CASSLGAGVGEQYF. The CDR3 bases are TGTGCCAGCAGCTTAGGGGCGGGAGTTGGCGAGCAGTACTTC.

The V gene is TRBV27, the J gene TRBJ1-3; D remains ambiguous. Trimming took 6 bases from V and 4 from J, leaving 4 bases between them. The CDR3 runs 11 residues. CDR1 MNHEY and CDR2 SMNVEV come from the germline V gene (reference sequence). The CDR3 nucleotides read TGTGCCAGCAGAGGGGGAAACACCATATATTTT. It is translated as CASRGGNTIYF.

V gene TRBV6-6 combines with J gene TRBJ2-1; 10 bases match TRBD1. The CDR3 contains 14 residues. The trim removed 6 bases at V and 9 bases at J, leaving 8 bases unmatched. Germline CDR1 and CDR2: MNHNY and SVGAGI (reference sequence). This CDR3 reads CASRSGTGVVEQFF. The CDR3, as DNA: TGTGCCAGCAGGTCCGGGACAGGGGTTGTTGAGCAGTTCTTC.

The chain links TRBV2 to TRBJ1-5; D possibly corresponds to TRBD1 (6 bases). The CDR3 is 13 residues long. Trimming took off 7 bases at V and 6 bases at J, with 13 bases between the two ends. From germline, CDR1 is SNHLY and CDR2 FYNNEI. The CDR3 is CASKREGGQPQHF. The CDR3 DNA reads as TGTGCCAGCAAAAGAGAGGGGGGTCAGCCCCAGCATTTT.

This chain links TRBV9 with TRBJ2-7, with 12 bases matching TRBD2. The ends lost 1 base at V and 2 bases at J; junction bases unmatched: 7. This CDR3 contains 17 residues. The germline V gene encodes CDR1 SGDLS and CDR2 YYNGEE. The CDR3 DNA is TGTGCCAGCAGCGTATCCGGGACTAGCGGGTTACCCTACGAGCAGTACTTC. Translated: CASSVSGTSGLPYEQYF.

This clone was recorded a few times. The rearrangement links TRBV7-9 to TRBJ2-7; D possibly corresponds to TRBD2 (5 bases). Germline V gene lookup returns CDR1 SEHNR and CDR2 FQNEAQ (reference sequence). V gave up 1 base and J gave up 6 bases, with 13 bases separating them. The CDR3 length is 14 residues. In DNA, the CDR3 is TGTGCCAGCAGCTTAGGGGGAGATGGGTCCGAGCAGTACTTC. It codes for CASSLGGDGSEQYF.

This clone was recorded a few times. The CDR3 DNA reads as TGTGCCAGCAGTTTCGTGGGCAATGAGCAGTTCTTC. Its protein product is CASSFVGNEQFF. The chain combines TRBV28 with TRBJ2-1; D remains ambiguous. Per the germline V gene, CDR1 is MDHEN and CDR2 is SYDVKM. This CDR3 contains 12 residues. Between the trimmed V and J ends, which lost 3 bases and 6 bases, there was a span of 6 bases.

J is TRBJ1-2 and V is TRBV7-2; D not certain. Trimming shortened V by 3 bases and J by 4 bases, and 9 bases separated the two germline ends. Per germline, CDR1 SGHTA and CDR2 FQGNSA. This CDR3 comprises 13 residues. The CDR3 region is CASSLVGSYGYTF. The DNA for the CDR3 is TGTGCCAGCAGCTTGGTGGGGTCCTATGGCTACACCTTC.

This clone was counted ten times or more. The CDR3 loop is CASRAGGKLFF. Here the CDR3 DNA reads TGTGCCAGCAGGGCAGGGGGAAAACTGTTTTTT. The V and J genes are TRBV27 and TRBJ1-4; 7 nucleotides line up with TRBD1. Trimming at V came to 6 bases and at J to 10 bases, leaving 2 bases not matched to a gene. This CDR3 region has 11 residues. The germline V gene has CDR1 MNHEY and CDR2 SMNVEV (reference sequence).

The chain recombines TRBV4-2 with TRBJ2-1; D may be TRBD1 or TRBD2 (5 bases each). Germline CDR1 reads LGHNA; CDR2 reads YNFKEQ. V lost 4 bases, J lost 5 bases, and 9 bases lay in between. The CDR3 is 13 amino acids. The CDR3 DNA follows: TGTGCCAGCAGCCTTGGGACGGACAATGAGCAGTTCTTC. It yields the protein CASSLGTDNEQFF.

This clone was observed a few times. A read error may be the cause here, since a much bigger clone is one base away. The CDR3 DNA is TGCAGCGTTCAAACTAGCGGGAGCTCAGATGCGCAGTATTTT. It translates to CSVQTSGSSDAQYF. The rearrangement uses TRBV29-1 and TRBJ2-3, with 11 positions matching TRBD2. The CDR3 is 14 amino acids. Looked up from germline, CDR1 is SQVTM and CDR2 is ANQGSEA.

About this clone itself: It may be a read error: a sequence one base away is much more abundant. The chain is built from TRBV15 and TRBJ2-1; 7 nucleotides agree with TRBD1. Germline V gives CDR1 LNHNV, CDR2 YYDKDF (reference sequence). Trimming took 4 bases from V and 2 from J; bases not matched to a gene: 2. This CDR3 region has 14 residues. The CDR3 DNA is TGTGCCACCAGCACGGGGACAGCCTACAATGAGCAGTTCTTC. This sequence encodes CATSTGTAYNEQFF.

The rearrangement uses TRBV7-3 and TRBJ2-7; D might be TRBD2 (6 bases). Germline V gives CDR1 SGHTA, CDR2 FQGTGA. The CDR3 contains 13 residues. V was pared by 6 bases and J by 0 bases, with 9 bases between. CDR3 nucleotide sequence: TGTGCCAGCAGGCGGGACGGCTCCTACGAGCAGTACTTC. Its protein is CASRRDGSYEQYF.

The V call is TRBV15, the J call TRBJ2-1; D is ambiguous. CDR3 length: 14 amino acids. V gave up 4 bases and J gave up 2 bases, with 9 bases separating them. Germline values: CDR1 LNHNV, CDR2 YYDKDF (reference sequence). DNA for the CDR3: TGTGCCACCAGCACCCCGGTTGCCTACAATGAGCAGTTCTTC. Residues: CATSTPVAYNEQFF.

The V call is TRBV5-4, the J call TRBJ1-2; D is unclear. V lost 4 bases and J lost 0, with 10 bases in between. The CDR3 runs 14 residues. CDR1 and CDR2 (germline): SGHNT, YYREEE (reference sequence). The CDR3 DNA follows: TGTGCCAGCAGCCCGGACTGGGCTAACTATGGCTACACCTTC. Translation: CASSPDWANYGYTF.

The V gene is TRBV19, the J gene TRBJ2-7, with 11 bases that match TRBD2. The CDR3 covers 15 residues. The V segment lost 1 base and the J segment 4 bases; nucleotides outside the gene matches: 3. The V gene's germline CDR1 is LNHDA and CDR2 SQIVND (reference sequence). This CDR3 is CASSIVGLAGYEQYF. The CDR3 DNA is TGTGCCAGTAGTATAGTCGGACTAGCGGGTTACGAGCAGTACTTC.

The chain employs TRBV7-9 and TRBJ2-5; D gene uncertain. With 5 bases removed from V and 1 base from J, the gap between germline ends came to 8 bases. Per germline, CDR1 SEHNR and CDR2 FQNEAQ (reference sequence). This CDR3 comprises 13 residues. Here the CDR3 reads CASSLAAQETQYF. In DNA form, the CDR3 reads TGTGCCAGCAGCCTGGCAGCCCAAGAGACCCAGTACTTC.

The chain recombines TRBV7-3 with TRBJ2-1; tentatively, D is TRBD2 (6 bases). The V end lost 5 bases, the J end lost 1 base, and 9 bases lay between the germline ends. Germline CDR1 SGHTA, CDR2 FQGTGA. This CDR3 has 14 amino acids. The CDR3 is CASSPRGSYNEQFF. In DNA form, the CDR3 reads TGTGCCAGCAGCCCCCGGGGGTCCTACAATGAGCAGTTCTTC.

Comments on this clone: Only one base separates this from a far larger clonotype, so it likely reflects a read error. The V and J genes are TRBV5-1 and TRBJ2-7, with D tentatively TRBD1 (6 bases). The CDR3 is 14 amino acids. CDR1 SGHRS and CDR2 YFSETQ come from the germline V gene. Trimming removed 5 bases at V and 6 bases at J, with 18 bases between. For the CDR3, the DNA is TGCGCCAGCAGGTTTACTTACAGGGCCTGCGAGCAGTACTTC. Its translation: CASRFTYRACEQYF.

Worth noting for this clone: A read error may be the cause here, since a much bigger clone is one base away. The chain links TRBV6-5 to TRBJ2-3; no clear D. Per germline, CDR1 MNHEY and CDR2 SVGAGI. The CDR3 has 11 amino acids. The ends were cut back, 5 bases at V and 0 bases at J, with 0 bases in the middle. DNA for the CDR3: TGTGCCAGCAGTAGCACAGATACGCAGTATTTT. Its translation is CASSSTDTQYF.

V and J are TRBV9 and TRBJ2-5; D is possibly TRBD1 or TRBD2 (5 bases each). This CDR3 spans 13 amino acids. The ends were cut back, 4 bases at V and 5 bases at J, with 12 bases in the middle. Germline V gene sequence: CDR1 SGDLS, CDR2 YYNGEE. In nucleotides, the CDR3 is TGTGCCAGCAGCTCTCGATGGGGGGAGACCCAGTACTTC. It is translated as CASSSRWGETQYF.

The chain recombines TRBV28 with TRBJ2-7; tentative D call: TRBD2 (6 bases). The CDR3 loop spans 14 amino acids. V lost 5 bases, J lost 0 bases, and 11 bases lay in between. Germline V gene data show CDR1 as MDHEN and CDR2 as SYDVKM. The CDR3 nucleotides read TGTGCCAGCAGTGGCGGGGCCCCCTCCTACGAGCAGTACTTC. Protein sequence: CASSGGAPSYEQYF.

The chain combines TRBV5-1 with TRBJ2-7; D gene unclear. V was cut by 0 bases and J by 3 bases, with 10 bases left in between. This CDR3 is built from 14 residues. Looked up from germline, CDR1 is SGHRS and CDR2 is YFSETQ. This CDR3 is CASSLVGQNYEQYF. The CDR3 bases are TGCGCCAGCAGCTTGGTAGGCCAGAACTACGAGCAGTACTTC.

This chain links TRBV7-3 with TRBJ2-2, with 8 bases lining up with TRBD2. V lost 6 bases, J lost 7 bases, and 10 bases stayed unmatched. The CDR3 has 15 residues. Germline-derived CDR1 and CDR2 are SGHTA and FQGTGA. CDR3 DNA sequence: TGTGCCAGCAGTTTCCAAGCGGGAGTGGTCGGGGAGCTGTTTTTT. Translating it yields CASSFQAGVVGELFF. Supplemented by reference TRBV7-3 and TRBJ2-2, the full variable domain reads GAGVSQTPSNKVTEKGKYVELRCDPISGHTALYWYRQSLGQGPEFLIYFQGTGAADDSGLPNDRFFAVRPEGSVSTLKIQRTERGDSAVYLCASSFQAGVVGELFFGEGSRLTVL.

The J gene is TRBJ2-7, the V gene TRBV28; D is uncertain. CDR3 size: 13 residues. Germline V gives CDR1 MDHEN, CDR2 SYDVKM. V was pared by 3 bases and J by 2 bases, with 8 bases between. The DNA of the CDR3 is TGTGCCAGCAGTTTTTCAGTGCCCTACGAGCAGTACTTC. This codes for CASSFSVPYEQYF. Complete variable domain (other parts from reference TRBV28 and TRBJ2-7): DVKVTQSSRYLVKRTGEKVFLECVQDMDHENMFWYRQDPGLGLRLIYFSYDVKMKEKGDIPEGYSVSREKKERFSLILESASTNQTSMYLCASSFSVPYEQYFGPGTRLTVT.

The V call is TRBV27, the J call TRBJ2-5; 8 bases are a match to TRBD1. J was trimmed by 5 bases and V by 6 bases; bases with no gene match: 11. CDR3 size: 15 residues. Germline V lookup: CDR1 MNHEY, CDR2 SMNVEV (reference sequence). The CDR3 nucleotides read TGTGCCAGCAGCCAGACAGGGGTAATGTCGGAGACCCAGTACTTC. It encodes CASSQTGVMSETQYF.

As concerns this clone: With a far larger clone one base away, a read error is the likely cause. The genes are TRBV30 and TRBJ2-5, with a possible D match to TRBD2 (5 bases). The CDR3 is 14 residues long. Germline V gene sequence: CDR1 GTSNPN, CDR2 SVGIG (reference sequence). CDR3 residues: CDWRRLLYQETQYF. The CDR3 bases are TGTGACTGGAGGAGGCTCCTGTACCAAGAGACCCAGTACTTC.

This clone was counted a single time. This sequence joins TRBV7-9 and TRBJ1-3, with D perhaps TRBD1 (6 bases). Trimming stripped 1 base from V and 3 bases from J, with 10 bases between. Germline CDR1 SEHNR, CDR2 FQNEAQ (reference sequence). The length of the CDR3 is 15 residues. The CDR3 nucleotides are TGTGCCAGCAGCTTAGACGTACAGGGTGGAAACACCATATATTTT. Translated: CASSLDVQGGNTIYF.

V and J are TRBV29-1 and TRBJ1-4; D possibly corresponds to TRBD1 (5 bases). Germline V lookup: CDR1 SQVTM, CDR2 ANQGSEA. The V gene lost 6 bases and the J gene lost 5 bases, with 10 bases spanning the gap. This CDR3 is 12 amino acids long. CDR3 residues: CSVRQRNEKLFF. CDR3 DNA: TGCAGCGTCCGACAGCGAAATGAAAAACTGTTTTTT. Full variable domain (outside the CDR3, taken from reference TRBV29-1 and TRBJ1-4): SAVISQKPSRDICQRGTSLTIQCQVDSQVTMMFWYRQQPGQSLTLIATANQGSEATYESGFVIDKFPISRPNLTFSTLTVSNMSPEDSSIYLCSVRQRNEKLFFGSGTQLSVL.